A selection of T cell receptor beta chains follows, all from one sample in a study of blood T cell repertoires in COVID-19. Profiled with immunoSEQ multiplex PCR; TCRdb holds only in-frame clones, not every one. The sample consists of hundreds of thousands of clones, 81% of them appearing once. Sequenced sample: peripheral blood. The receptors here all came from an elderly woman with acute or convalescent COVID-19. The CDR3 runs from the conserved cysteine through the conserved F or W. The order of the fields is CDR3 length, D gene, V gene, J gene, clone size, CDR3 DNA, CDR3 protein. A D gene is named only where the DNA matches it firmly. Clone size, where shown, is once, few, many, or a class for clones that have expanded.

>14|TRBD1|TRBV29-1|TRBJ2-2|.
TGCAGCACCTGGACAGGGGCGGTCGCCGGGGAGCTGTTTTTT
CSTWTGAVAGELFF
>11|.|TRBV7-8|TRBJ2-7|.
TGTGCCAGCAGCTTAGGTGGGGAGCTATCCTTC
CASSLGGELSF
>17|.|TRBV5-1|TRBJ1-6|few
TGCGCCAGCAGCCACACATTGGGGAGCTCCTATAATTCACCCCTCCACTTT
CASSHTLGSSYNSPLHF
>14|.|TRBV3-1/TRBV3-2|TRBJ1-2|.
TGTGCCAGCAGCCCTAGGGGTCCCTCAACGGGCTACACCTTC
CASSPRGPSTGYTF
>20|TRBD2|TRBV6-6|TRBJ2-2|few
TGTGCCAGCAGCCTAACTAGCGGGGGGTCCCAAATTTCTCGTACCGGGGAGCTGTTTTTT
CASSLTSGGSQISRTGELFF
>19|.|TRBV10-3|TRBJ1-6|.
TGTGCCATCAGTGATCCCAATCGGGGGGCCCGGCAATATAATTCACCCCTCCACTTT
CAISDPNRGARQYNSPLHF
>14|.|TRBV10-1|TRBJ2-3|.
TGCGCCAGCAGTGACCCGACAGGTTCAGATACGCAGTATTTT
CASSDPTGSDTQYF
>16|TRBD1|TRBV5-1|TRBJ2-2|.
TGCGCCAGCAGCTTGGGAAGGGGGCAGGCTCCCGGGGAGCTGTTTTTT
CASSLGRGQAPGELFF
>15|TRBD1|TRBV7-2|TRBJ2-5|.
TGTGCCAGCAGCTCGAGGACAGGGTGGGGGGAGACCCAGTACTTC
CASSSRTGWGETQYF
>13|.|TRBV10-3|TRBJ2-1|.
TGTGCCATCAGTGAGTCTGTACGGGGTGAGCAGTTCTTC
CAISESVRGEQFF
>14|.|TRBV27|TRBJ1-5|.
TGTGCCAGCAGTAGCAAGGGCGGGGATCAGCCCCAGCATTTT
CASSSKGGDQPQHF
>15|.|TRBV7-9|TRBJ1-2|.
TGTGCCAGCAGCTTAGTCGGGGAGAACGGCTATGGCTACACCTTC
CASSLVGENGYGYTF
>14|.|TRBV11-3|TRBJ2-2|few
TGTGCCAGCAGCTCCAGGATCAGCACCGGGGAGCTGTTTTTT
CASSSRISTGELFF
>16|.|TRBV5-6|TRBJ2-3|.
TGTGCCAGCAGCGTGGACAATTTGGTCCTCACAGATACGCAGTATTTT
CASSVDNLVLTDTQYF
>14|.|TRBV30|TRBJ1-2|once
TGTGCCTGGTCCCGGGAGGGGAGGTTCTATGGCTACACCTTC
CAWSREGRFYGYTF
>15|.|TRBV27|TRBJ2-1|.
TGTGCCAGCAGTTTATTCGCGTCTCCCCCCGGGGTAATGTTCTTC
CASSLFASPPGVMFF
>13|.|TRBV28|TRBJ1-1|.
TGTGCCAGCAGTTTAAAGATGCGGCATGAAGCTTTCTTT
CASSLKMRHEAFF
>15|TRBD1|TRBV15|TRBJ2-7|.
TGTGCCACCAGCCCCGACAGGGGAGGATTCTACGAGCAGTACTTC
CATSPDRGGFYEQYF
>11|.|TRBV25-1|TRBJ1-3|few
TGTGCCAGCAGTGTTCTGAACACCATATATTTT
CASSVLNTIYF
>16|.|TRBV5-1|TRBJ2-7|once
TGCGCCAGCAGCTTGGCCTTAAGCGTAAAAACCTACGAGCAGTACTTC
CASSLALSVKTYEQYF
>13|.|TRBV2|TRBJ2-3|.
TGTGCCAGCAGTGAGACAGGCAAATCTACGCAGTATTTT
CASSETGKSTQYF
>15|.|TRBV6-6|TRBJ2-2|few
TGTGCCAGCAGTTACGGGGGGATCGGCACCGGGGAGCTGTTTTTT
CASSYGGIGTGELFF